These 27 T cell receptor beta chains were all obtained from the same sample, sequenced in a study of blood T cell repertoires in COVID-19. Some clones are missing from TCRdb's copy, which holds only in-frame ones; the method was immunoSEQ multiplex PCR. The sample includes tens of thousands of clones, 70% to 85% of them seen just once. Input material: peripheral blood. These receptor sequences come from a man aged 50-60 years with acute or convalescent COVID-19.

J is TRBJ1-3 and V is TRBV4-2, with unresolved D. Germline assignment: CDR1 LGHNA and CDR2 YNFKEQ. V shed 3 bases and J shed 0 bases, with 15 bases lying between them. This CDR3 has 17 amino acids. CDR3 sequence reads: CASSQEIDRGSGNTIYF. The CDR3 DNA reads as TGTGCCAGCAGCCAGGAGATAGACCGTGGCTCTGGAAACACCATATATTTT.

This chain connects TRBV15 to TRBJ2-7; TRBD1 matches 9 bases. Germline CDR1 and CDR2: LNHNV and YYDKDF (reference sequence). The ends lost 1 base at V and 3 bases at J; junction bases unmatched: 4. There are 15 residues in the CDR3. This CDR3 reads CATSRGGTGIYEQYF. The DNA for the CDR3 is TGTGCCACCAGCAGAGGGGGGACAGGGATCTACGAGCAGTACTTC.

The chain joins TRBV5-1 to TRBJ2-3; TRBD2 is a possible D gene (5 bases). Germline CDR1 is SGHRS and CDR2 is YFSETQ. The CDR3 extends over 14 amino acids. The germline V and J ends were trimmed by 4 bases and 0 bases, with 9 bases remaining between them. CDR3 sequence: CASSATTSTDTQYF. The DNA of the CDR3 is TGCGCCAGCAGCGCGACTACAAGCACAGATACGCAGTATTTT.

J is TRBJ1-4 and V is TRBV28, with 8 bases aligning to TRBD1. Germline V gene data show CDR1 as MDHEN and CDR2 as SYDVKM. The CDR3 runs to 13 residues. J was trimmed by 5 bases and V by 6 bases; bases with no gene match: 2. CDR3 sequence reads: CASRQGGNEKLFF. The CDR3 region has the DNA TGTGCCAGCAGACAGGGGGGAAATGAAAAACTGTTTTTT. Variable domain in full (rest from reference TRBV28 and TRBJ1-4): DVKVTQSSRYLVKRTGEKVFLECVQDMDHENMFWYRQDPGLGLRLIYFSYDVKMKEKGDIPEGYSVSREKKERFSLILESASTNQTSMYLCASRQGGNEKLFFGSGTQLSVL.

The chain recombines TRBV6-6 with TRBJ2-5, with a possible D match to TRBD1 (5 bases). Germline CDR1 reads MNHNY; CDR2 reads SVGAGI (reference sequence). This CDR3 is 12 amino acids long. V was pared by 7 bases and J by 4 bases, with 10 bases between. The CDR3 here is CASTPGLETQYF. In DNA form, the CDR3 reads TGTGCCAGCACGCCAGGGCTAGAGACCCAGTACTTC.

The chain carries TRBV5-1 and TRBJ1-2; 7 bases match TRBD1. V trimming: 7 bases; J trimming: 7 bases; junction bases outside the gene matches: 16. CDR1 is SGHRS and CDR2 is YFSETQ in the germline V gene. This CDR3 is built from 15 residues. CDR3 bases: TGCGCCAGCGCAAGGGGGTCTGAGGGGGCTCCTGGCTACACCTTC. Translated: CASARGSEGAPGYTF. Combining the CDR3 with reference TRBV5-1 and TRBJ1-2 gives the whole variable domain KAGVTQTPRYLIKTRGQQVTLSCSPISGHRSVSWYQQTPGQGLQFLFEYFSETQRNKGNFPGRFSGRQFSNSRSEMNVSTLELGDSALYLCASARGSEGAPGYTFGSGTRLTVV.

This clone was detected only a few times. The rearrangement joins TRBV25-1 to TRBJ1-3, with unresolved D. The CDR3 is 16 residues long. Germline V gene lookup returns CDR1 MGHDK and CDR2 SYGVNS. Trimming left V 6 bases short and J 7 bases short, with 22 bases between. The CDR3 here is CASSPAATILANTIYF. CDR3 DNA: TGTGCCAGCAGCCCCGCCGCGACAATTCTTGCTAACACCATATATTTT. Full variable domain (remainder filled in from reference TRBV25-1 and TRBJ1-3): EADIYQTPRYLVIGTGKKITLECSQTMGHDKMYWYQQDPGMELHLIHYSYGVNSTEKGDLSSESTVSRIRTEHFPLTLESARPSHTSQYLCASSPAATILANTIYFGEGSWLTVV.

This chain connects TRBV27 to TRBJ2-7, with TRBD2 as a possible D gene (6 bases). The CDR3 covers 14 residues. V was pared by 4 bases and J by 2 bases, with 12 bases between. Germline V gives CDR1 MNHEY, CDR2 SMNVEV (reference sequence). CDR3: CASSSSALTYEQYF. The CDR3 nucleotides are TGTGCCAGCAGTTCTAGCGCACTTACCTACGAGCAGTACTTC.

The chain uses TRBV19 and TRBJ1-1; no firm D call. Trimming shortened V by 1 base and J by 10 bases, and 10 bases separated the two germline ends. Germline V gene sequence: CDR1 LNHDA, CDR2 SQIVND (reference sequence). The CDR3 length is 12 residues. The CDR3 sequence is CASSIGGLGAFF. CDR3 coding DNA: TGTGCCAGTAGTATAGGAGGGCTAGGAGCTTTCTTT.

V usage is TRBV6-5 and J usage is TRBJ2-7, with 7 bases fitting TRBD1. V lost 4 bases, J lost 2 bases, and 8 bases stayed unmatched. CDR3 length equals 15 residues. The germline V gene has CDR1 MNHEY and CDR2 SVGAGI. The CDR3 DNA sequence: TGTGCCAGCAGTTTCCGAGCAGGGGGACCCTACGAGCAGTACTTC. Its protein is CASSFRAGGPYEQYF.

This sequence joins TRBV3-1 (or the pseudogene TRBV3-2) and TRBJ2-1; 7 nucleotides line up with TRBD2. Germline-derived CDR1 and CDR2 are LGHDT and YNNKEL (reference sequence). V lost 1 base and J lost 7; bases outside the gene matches: 4. This CDR3 spans 14 amino acids. The CDR3 DNA reads TGTGCCAGCAGCCAAGGGACTAGGGGTAATGAGCAGTTCTTC. It encodes CASSQGTRGNEQFF.

The chain uses TRBV2 and TRBJ2-7; TRBD2 agrees at 12 bases. The CDR3 runs 14 residues. From germline, CDR1 is SNHLY and CDR2 FYNNEI. J gave up 4 bases and V 5 bases, and 3 bases lay outside the gene matches. In nucleotides, the CDR3 is TGTGCCAGCAGTACCGGACTAGCGGGGTACGAGCAGTACTTC. Amino acids: CASSTGLAGYEQYF.

The rearrangement joins TRBV21-1 to TRBJ2-2; TRBD2 reflects the table's D call only, with no check against the DNA. TRBV21-1 is shown as a pseudogene. The CDR3 has 17 residues. CDR3 in amino acids: CASTHPSGGSNTGELFF. The CDR3 DNA reads TGTGCCAGCACCCACCCCAGCGGGGGTTCGAACACCGGGGAGCTGTTTTTT.

The genes are TRBV5-8 and TRBJ1-5; perhaps TRBD1 as D (5 bases). This CDR3 contains 16 residues. V was cut by 1 base and J by 2 bases, with 13 bases left in between. The germline V gene has CDR1 SGHTS and CDR2 YDEGEE. CDR3 DNA: TGTGCCAGCAGCTTGAAAGGCCGGGGGGGCAATCAGCCCCAGCATTTT. The encoded protein is CASSLKGRGGNQPQHF.

The genes are TRBV14 and TRBJ2-3; the match to TRBD2 covers 10 bases. Trimming took 4 bases from V and 2 from J; bases not matched to a gene: 6. The CDR3 is 16 residues long. Per germline, CDR1 SGHDN and CDR2 FVKESK. The CDR3 sequence is CASSRRLAGFTDTQYF. The CDR3 coding sequence is TGTGCCAGCAGCCGACGACTAGCGGGCTTCACAGATACGCAGTATTTT. Looking up the rest from reference TRBV14 and TRBJ2-3 gives the full variable domain: EAGVTQFPSHSVIEKGQTVTLRCDPISGHDNLYWYRRVMGKEIKFLLHFVKESKQDESGMPNNRFLAERTGGTYSTLKVQPAELEDSGVYFCASSRRLAGFTDTQYFGPGTRLTVL.

The chain carries TRBV28 and TRBJ1-3; maybe TRBD1 (5 bases). Germline V lookup: CDR1 MDHEN, CDR2 SYDVKM. This CDR3 spans 14 amino acids. Trimming stripped 4 bases from V and 3 bases from J, with 10 bases between. The CDR3 region is CASSSQGFGNTIYF. As DNA, the CDR3 is TGTGCCAGCAGTTCCCAGGGATTTGGAAACACCATATATTTT. The full variable domain, completed using reference TRBV28 and TRBJ1-3, is DVKVTQSSRYLVKRTGEKVFLECVQDMDHENMFWYRQDPGLGLRLIYFSYDVKMKEKGDIPEGYSVSREKKERFSLILESASTNQTSMYLCASSSQGFGNTIYFGEGSWLTVV.

The chain has TRBV29-1 and TRBJ2-7; possible D gene TRBD1, 6 bases. The CDR3 runs 14 residues. Trimming shortened V by 7 bases and J by 2 bases, and 18 bases separated the two germline ends. Germline-derived CDR1 and CDR2 are SQVTM and ANQGSEA. CDR3 nucleotides: TGCAGCGCCGGTGGGACACTCGGCACCTACGAGCAGTACTTC. It codes for CSAGGTLGTYEQYF.

A remark on this clone: Other DNA sequences in this sample translate to the same CDR3. V and J are TRBV7-3 and TRBJ1-2, with 8 bases fitting TRBD1. This CDR3 is 13 amino acids long. From germline, CDR1 is SGHTA and CDR2 FQGTGA. Losses at the gene ends were 5 bases for V and 8 bases for J; bases not matched to a gene: 7. Here the CDR3 DNA reads TGTGCCAGCAGCCCCGGACAGGGTGAGGGCTACACCTTC. Its translation is CASSPGQGEGYTF.

The V gene is TRBV5-1, the J gene TRBJ1-5; the match to TRBD1 covers 8 bases. With 3 bases clipped from V and 1 base from J, the junction kept 0 bases outside the gene matches. CDR3 length equals 14 residues. Germline V gives CDR1 SGHRS, CDR2 YFSETQ. The CDR3 reads CASSWTGSNQPQHF. In DNA form, the CDR3 reads TGCGCCAGCAGCTGGACAGGGAGCAATCAGCCCCAGCATTTT.

CDR3 DNA: TGTGCCAGTAGTGCGACTAGCGGGATATACCACGAGCAGTACTTC. Translation gives CASSATSGIYHEQYF. V and J are TRBV19 and TRBJ2-7, with TRBD2 identical over 11 bases. CDR3 length equals 15 residues. The germline V gene has CDR1 LNHDA and CDR2 SQIVND (reference sequence). Germline trimming cut 5 bases from V and 5 bases from J; bases unmatched to any gene: 8.

This rearrangement joins TRBV7-6 to TRBJ2-7, with TRBD1 matching 7 bases. The V segment lost 5 bases and the J segment 1 base; nucleotides outside the gene matches: 11. The CDR3 totals 16 residues. Germline V gene lookup returns CDR1 SGHVS and CDR2 FNYEAQ. CDR3 bases: TGTGCCAGCAGCCCGCGCGGGCCGGGACAGTCCTACGAGCAGTACTTC. Translation gives CASSPRGPGQSYEQYF.

The chain carries TRBV6-1 and TRBJ2-5; D perhaps matches TRBD2 (5 bases). The CDR3 contains 13 residues. Germline V gene lookup returns CDR1 MNHNS and CDR2 SASEGT. Trimming left V 0 bases short and J 10 bases short, with 12 bases between. The CDR3 region is CASSEADLRVQYF. As DNA, the CDR3 is TGTGCCAGCAGTGAAGCGGACTTGAGGGTCCAGTACTTC.

The chain employs TRBV29-1 and TRBJ2-5; maybe TRBD2 (5 bases). Trimming stripped 4 bases from V and 2 bases from J, with 8 bases between. The CDR3 is 12 residues long. CDR1 SQVTM and CDR2 ANQGSEA come from the germline V gene. The CDR3 sequence is CSVGGSQETQYF. In DNA form, the CDR3 reads TGCAGCGTTGGAGGGTCACAAGAGACCCAGTACTTC.

The gene calls are TRBV28 and TRBJ2-7; TRBD2 is a possible D gene (6 bases). Per germline, CDR1 MDHEN and CDR2 SYDVKM. Trimming left V 5 bases short and J 4 bases short, with 21 bases between. The CDR3 contains 16 residues. In DNA, the CDR3 is TGTGCCAGCAGTCTAATGGGACTTCACGGAAGGTACGAGCAGTACTTC. It yields the protein CASSLMGLHGRYEQYF. The full variable domain, rest sourced from reference TRBV28 and TRBJ2-7, is DVKVTQSSRYLVKRTGEKVFLECVQDMDHENMFWYRQDPGLGLRLIYFSYDVKMKEKGDIPEGYSVSREKKERFSLILESASTNQTSMYLCASSLMGLHGRYEQYFGPGTRLTVT.

This chain links TRBV5-1 with TRBJ2-5; 7 bases map to TRBD2. The CDR3 consists of 15 residues. The V gene's germline CDR1 is SGHRS and CDR2 YFSETQ. V lost 2 bases to trimming and J lost 5 bases; unmatched junction nucleotides: 9. The CDR3 loop is CASSFTGRAGETQYF. CDR3 bases: TGCGCCAGCAGCTTCACGGGGAGGGCCGGTGAGACCCAGTACTTC.

This clone was seen just once. The chain carries TRBV28 and TRBJ2-2; perhaps TRBD1 as D (6 bases). Between the trimmed V and J ends, which lost 3 bases and 2 bases, there was a span of 16 bases. Germline loops: CDR1 MDHEN, CDR2 SYDVKM. CDR3 length: 17 amino acids. The CDR3 here is CASSFPIGTLNTGELFF. The CDR3 DNA sequence: TGTGCCAGCAGTTTTCCGATCGGGACACTAAACACCGGGGAGCTGTTTTTT.

The V gene is TRBV7-6, the J gene TRBJ1-2, with 8 nucleotides matching TRBD1. This CDR3 comprises 13 residues. Unmatched junction bases numbered 3, after V lost 5 bases and J lost 4 bases. Germline values: CDR1 SGHVS, CDR2 FNYEAQ. CDR3 bases: TGTGCCAGCAGCCTAGGACAGGGCTATGGCTACACCTTC. It is translated as CASSLGQGYGYTF.